One and the same sample provided the 6 T cell receptor beta chains below, sequenced in a study of blood T cell repertoires in COVID-19. Libraries were prepared by immunoSEQ multiplex PCR; TCRdb keeps only in-frame clonotypes and omits some of them. Of roughly 120,000 clones detected, roughly 91% appear once; the ten largest clones hold 3% to 3.5%. Sequenced: peripheral blood. The origin of the receptors is a woman aged 45-65 years with acute or convalescent COVID-19.

The chain joins TRBV11-2 to TRBJ2-7; a weak D match, TRBD1 (5 bases). V was trimmed by 0 bases and J by 8 bases, leaving 11 bases between them. The CDR3 is made up of 13 amino acids. Per germline, CDR1 SGHAT and CDR2 FQNNGV. In nucleotides, the CDR3 is TGTGCCAGCAGCTTAGATAGGGGTGTACAGCAGTACTTC. It specifies CASSLDRGVQQYF. Full variable domain (missing parts from reference TRBV11-2 and TRBJ2-7): EAGVAQSPRYKIIEKRQSVAFWCNPISGHATLYWYQQILGQGPKLLIQFQNNGVVDDSQLPKDRFSAERLKGVDSTLKIQPAKLEDSAVYLCASSLDRGVQQYFGPGTRLTVT.

DNA of the CDR3: TGTGCCACCAGCAGAGGGGGAGGTAGCTCCTACGAGCAGTACTTC. Translating it yields CATSRGGGSSYEQYF. The rearrangement uses TRBV15 and TRBJ2-7, with a possible D match to TRBD2 (6 bases). Between the trimmed V and J ends, which lost 1 base and 0 bases, there was a span of 10 bases. This CDR3 contains 15 residues. The germline gives CDR1 LNHNV, CDR2 YYDKDF (reference sequence).

This clone has just one count. The J gene is TRBJ2-7, the V gene TRBV7-7, with TRBD1 identical over 7 bases. V shed 5 bases and J 6 bases; nucleotides not matched to a gene: 10. The CDR3 loop spans 14 amino acids. Germline V gene data show CDR1 as SSHAT and CDR2 as FNYEAQ (reference sequence). Written as DNA, the CDR3 is TGTGCCAGCAGCCAACAGGGGAGCGGTGGCGAGCAGTACTTC. This translates into CASSQQGSGGEQYF.

The chain is built from TRBV7-2 and TRBJ1-4; no clear D gene. V lost 4 bases and J lost 4, with 19 bases in between. Per germline, CDR1 SGHTA and CDR2 FQGNSA. The CDR3 has 17 amino acids. The CDR3 spells CASSSTAGLSINEKLFF. For the CDR3, the DNA is TGTGCCAGCAGCTCCACGGCGGGCCTCTCCATTAATGAAAAACTGTTTTTT.

The V call is TRBV5-4, the J call TRBJ1-1; D is possibly TRBD1 (5 bases). V was shortened by 0 bases and J by 4 bases, with 10 bases between the two germline ends. The germline V gene encodes CDR1 SGHNT and CDR2 YYREEE (reference sequence). The CDR3 is made up of 14 amino acids. The CDR3 sequence: CASSLEGLGTEAFF. CDR3 in DNA: TGTGCCAGCAGCTTGGAGGGGCTGGGCACTGAAGCTTTCTTT.

A single count supports this clone. The V and J genes are TRBV5-1 and TRBJ2-5, with 8 bases matching TRBD2. After removal of 0 bases from V and 4 bases from J, the junction contained 2 bases not matched to a gene. Per the germline V gene, CDR1 is SGHRS and CDR2 is YFSETQ. The CDR3 consists of 14 residues. The CDR3 here is CASSLVTSGETQYF. CDR3 nucleotide sequence: TGCGCCAGCAGCTTGGTTACTAGCGGAGAGACCCAGTACTTC. Drawing the rest from reference TRBV5-1 and TRBJ2-5, the complete variable domain is KAGVTQTPRYLIKTRGQQVTLSCSPISGHRSVSWYQQTPGQGLQFLFEYFSETQRNKGNFPGRFSGRQFSNSRSEMNVSTLELGDSALYLCASSLVTSGETQYFGPGTRLLVL.